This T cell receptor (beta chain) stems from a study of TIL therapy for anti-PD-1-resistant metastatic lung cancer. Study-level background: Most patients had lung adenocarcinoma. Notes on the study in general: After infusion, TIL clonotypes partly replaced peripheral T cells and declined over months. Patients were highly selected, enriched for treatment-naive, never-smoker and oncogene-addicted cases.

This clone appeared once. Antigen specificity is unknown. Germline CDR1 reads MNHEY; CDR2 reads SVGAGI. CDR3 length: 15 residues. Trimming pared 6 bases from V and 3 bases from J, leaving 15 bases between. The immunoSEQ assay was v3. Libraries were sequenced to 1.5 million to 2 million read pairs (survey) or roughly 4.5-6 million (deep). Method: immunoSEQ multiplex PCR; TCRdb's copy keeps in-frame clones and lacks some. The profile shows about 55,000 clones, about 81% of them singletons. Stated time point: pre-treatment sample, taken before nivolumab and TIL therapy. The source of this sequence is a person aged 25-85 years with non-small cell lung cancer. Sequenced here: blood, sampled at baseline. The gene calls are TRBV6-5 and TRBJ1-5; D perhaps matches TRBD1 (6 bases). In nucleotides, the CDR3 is TGTGCCAGCAGCCTAACGACAGGCTTCAATCAGCCCCAGCATTTT. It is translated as CASSLTTGFNQPQHF.